The 20 T cell receptor beta chains presented below share a single source sample, sequenced in a study of siplizumab effects on memory and regulatory T cells. The data were produced by immunoSEQ multiplex PCR, yet TCRdb's version contains in-frame clones alone and is incomplete. In the table there are more than 75,000 clones, roughly 96% of which are singletons. The specimen was naive CD4+ T cells sorted from blood. These receptors were obtained from a human donor in good health.

The V and J genes are TRBV18 and TRBJ2-6; 7 bases align to TRBD1. The trim removed 3 bases at V and 0 bases at J, leaving 8 bases unmatched. This CDR3 region has 18 residues. The V gene's germline CDR1 is KGHSH and CDR2 LQKENI. In DNA, the CDR3 is TGTGCCAGCTCACCCCCCGGACAGGTTCACTCTGGGGCCAACGTCCTGACTTTC. It encodes CASSPPGQVHSGANVLTF.

This clone was detected only once. V and J are TRBV7-2 and TRBJ2-7; D is tentatively TRBD1 or TRBD2 (6 bases each). V was trimmed by 2 bases and J by 0 bases, leaving 14 bases between them. The germline V gene has CDR1 SGHTA and CDR2 FQGNSA. The CDR3 loop spans 16 amino acids. This chain's CDR3 is CASSLFWGASSYEQYF. The DNA of the CDR3 is TGTGCCAGCAGCTTATTCTGGGGGGCCAGCTCCTACGAGCAGTACTTC.

V and J are TRBV5-6 and TRBJ2-7; 11 bases line up with TRBD1. Germline V gene lookup returns CDR1 SGHDT and CDR2 YYEEEE. Unmatched junction bases numbered 2, after V lost 3 bases and J lost 3 bases. The CDR3 is 14 amino acids. This CDR3 reads CASSSDRGLYEQYF. As DNA, the CDR3 is TGTGCCAGCAGCTCGGACAGGGGGCTCTACGAGCAGTACTTC.

V and J are TRBV4-1 and TRBJ1-5; unclear D gene. The germline V and J ends were trimmed by 4 bases and 0 bases, with 16 bases remaining between them. Looked up from germline, CDR1 is MGHRA and CDR2 is YSYEKL. The CDR3 loop spans 17 amino acids. CDR3 region: CASSPEAPVYSNQPQHF. CDR3 DNA sequence: TGCGCCAGCAGCCCTGAGGCGCCGGTATATAGCAATCAGCCCCAGCATTTT.

The V and J genes are TRBV19 and TRBJ2-1, with TRBD2 matching 12 bases. Germline V lookup: CDR1 LNHDA, CDR2 SQIVND (reference sequence). There are 17 residues in the CDR3. V shed 7 bases, J shed 3 bases, and the junction held 10 bases outside the gene matches. The CDR3 loop reads CASTVGGGLAGYNEQFF. The CDR3 nucleotides read TGTGCCAGTACCGTCGGGGGGGGACTAGCGGGCTACAATGAGCAGTTCTTC.

V gene TRBV30 combines with J gene TRBJ2-5, with 8 positions matching TRBD2. Trimming took 3 bases from V and 5 from J; bases not matched to a gene: 14. The germline gives CDR1 GTSNPN, CDR2 SVGIG (reference sequence). CDR3 length: 16 amino acids. The CDR3 nucleotides are TGTGCCTGGAGCGCCCCCGAGCGGGGGCAGGGGGAGACCCAGTACTTC. Protein product: CAWSAPERGQGETQYF.

In this sample, this clone turned up once. The chain joins TRBV5-8 to TRBJ2-7; D is ambiguous. Germline lookup yields CDR1 SGHTS and CDR2 YDEGEE. V dropped 4 bases and J dropped 4 bases, with 9 bases sitting between them. The CDR3 contains 12 residues. CDR3 region: CASSRPSYEQYF. The CDR3 nucleotides are TGTGCCAGCAGCCGTCCTTCTTACGAGCAGTACTTC.

This clone is a singleton in its sample. The rearrangement uses TRBV5-4 and TRBJ1-3, with D maybe TRBD1 (6 bases). Looked up from germline, CDR1 is SGHNT and CDR2 is YYREEE (reference sequence). The CDR3 sequence is 15 residues long. The V end was cut by 1 base, the J end by 2 bases, with 10 bases between. CDR3 bases: TGTGCCAGCAGCTTGAGGGACACCCCTGGAAACACCATATATTTT. Its protein is CASSLRDTPGNTIYF. The full variable domain, in which reference TRBV5-4 and TRBJ1-3 provide the parts outside the CDR3, is ETGVTQSPTHLIKTRGQQVTLRCSSQSGHNTVSWYQQALGQGPQFIFQYYREEENGRGNFPPRFSGLQFPNYSSELNVNALELDDSALYLCASSLRDTPGNTIYFGEGSWLTVV.

The CDR3 reads CASSSHHTDTQYF. The CDR3 DNA reads as TGCGCCAGCAGCTCCCATCACACAGATACGCAGTATTTT. J is TRBJ2-3 and V is TRBV5-1; D is unclear. The germline CDR1 and CDR2 sequences are SGHRS and YFSETQ. V was clipped by 3 bases and J by 2 bases, with 7 bases between them. CDR3 length equals 13 residues.

V is TRBV10-1 and J is TRBJ1-4; unclear D gene. Trimming removed 2 bases from V and 8 bases from J, with 12 bases in between. Looked up from germline, CDR1 is WNHNN and CDR2 is SYGVQD (reference sequence). The CDR3 spans 14 residues. For the CDR3, the DNA is TGCGCCAGCAGTGAGGAAAAGCTGGGGGAAAAACTGTTTTTT. This translates into CASSEEKLGEKLFF.

This rearrangement joins TRBV19 to TRBJ2-1; D uncertain. The germline gives CDR1 LNHDA, CDR2 SQIVND (reference sequence). CDR3 length: 15 residues. With 6 bases removed from V and 4 bases from J, the gap between germline ends came to 16 bases. CDR3 in amino acids: CASRRAAALYNEQFF. CDR3 nucleotides: TGTGCCAGTAGAAGGGCTGCGGCCCTTTACAATGAGCAGTTCTTC. Filled out from reference TRBV19 and TRBJ2-1, the complete variable domain reads DGGITQSPKYLFRKEGQNVTLSCEQNLNHDAMYWYRQDPGQGLRLIYYSQIVNDFQKGDIAEGYSVSREKKESFPLTVTSAQKNPTAFYLCASRRAAALYNEQFFGPGTRLTVL.

The chain joins TRBV6-6 to TRBJ1-3, with 8 bases that match TRBD1. Per germline, CDR1 MNHNY and CDR2 SVGAGI (reference sequence). The CDR3 sequence is 14 residues long. The V gene end was trimmed by 5 bases and the J gene end by 3 bases; junction bases not matched to a gene: 3. CDR3 nucleotide sequence: TGTGCCAGCAGTACCACAGGGGGTGGAAACACCATATATTTT. This gives the protein CASSTTGGGNTIYF.

This chain connects TRBV4-3 to TRBJ1-2; D possibly corresponds to TRBD1 (5 bases). Trimming left V 0 bases short and J 2 bases short, with 7 bases between. The length of the CDR3 is 14 residues. From germline, CDR1 is LGHNA and CDR2 YSLEER. The CDR3 loop is CASSQEGRNYGYTF. The CDR3 bases are TGCGCCAGCAGCCAAGAGGGACGGAACTATGGCTACACCTTC.

V and J are TRBV14 and TRBJ2-3; D is perhaps TRBD1 or TRBD2 (5 bases each). Germline CDR1 is SGHDN and CDR2 is FVKESK. The CDR3 length is 15 residues. Trimming left V 4 bases short and J 5 bases short, with 16 bases between. DNA of the CDR3: TGTGCCAGCAGCCTCCGGGGCCTCCTCGGAGATACGCAGTATTTT. The encoded protein is CASSLRGLLGDTQYF.

V and J are TRBV21-1 and TRBJ1-4; the table's TRBD1 call for D was not verified on the DNA. TRBV21-1 counts as a pseudogene. CDR3 size: 15 residues. CDR3 residues: CASSWTVATNEKLFF. The CDR3 coding sequence is TGTGCCAGCAGCTGGACAGTTGCAACTAATGAAAAACTGTTTTTT.

The V and J genes are TRBV9 and TRBJ2-1; possibly TRBD1 for D (6 bases). Deletions cut 0 bases from V and 4 bases from J, with 11 bases between. CDR1 and CDR2 (germline): SGDLS, YYNGEE. CDR3 size: 15 residues. This chain's CDR3 is CASSVGRGLYNEQFF. As DNA, the CDR3 is TGTGCCAGCAGCGTAGGCAGGGGATTGTACAATGAGCAGTTCTTC.

The V gene is TRBV4-1, the J gene TRBJ2-1; 10 bases are shared with TRBD2. Germline V lookup: CDR1 MGHRA, CDR2 YSYEKL. The CDR3 has 14 amino acids. V lost 8 bases to trimming and J lost 4 bases; unmatched junction nucleotides: 5. The CDR3 reads CASARTSGYNEQFF. In nucleotides, the CDR3 is TGCGCCAGCGCCAGGACTAGCGGATACAATGAGCAGTTCTTC.

The CDR3 loop reads CASSLLGERETQYF. The CDR3 nucleotides read TGCGCCAGCAGCTTGCTCGGGGAGCGGGAGACCCAGTACTTC. The chain links TRBV5-1 to TRBJ2-5; a weak D match, TRBD2 (5 bases). V lost 1 base and J 5 bases, leaving 12 bases between the germline ends. The CDR3 length is 14 residues. Germline loops: CDR1 SGHRS, CDR2 YFSETQ.

The DNA for the CDR3 is TGCAGCGTGGGACATGCCGAAGCTTTCTTT. Translated: CSVGHAEAFF. This sequence joins TRBV29-1 and TRBJ1-1, with TRBD1 as a possible D gene (6 bases). Trimming pared 6 bases from V and 8 bases from J, leaving 10 bases between. The germline gives CDR1 SQVTM, CDR2 ANQGSEA. The CDR3 covers 10 residues.

As DNA, the CDR3 is TGTGCCAGCAGCAGAACCATAGCGGGGGGGCCCTCCTACGAGCAGTACTTC. It translates to CASSRTIAGGPSYEQYF. The J gene is TRBJ2-7, the V gene TRBV7-2, with TRBD2 matching 11 bases. CDR3 size: 17 residues. Germline V lookup: CDR1 SGHTA, CDR2 FQGNSA. The V and J ends lost 5 bases and 0 bases, in that order; junction bases with no gene match: 9.